A selection of T cell receptor beta chains follows, all from one sample in a study of T-cell reconstitution after alpha-beta-depleted transplantation in children. TCRdb redid the calling of the PCR reads with MiXCR, one entry per CDR3 protein. The data contain 640,000 or so distinct CDR3 sequences, around a sixth of them seen just once; the ten biggest clones take up 1.1%. The specimen was PBMCs from the stem cell graft donor, collected from the stem cell graft. These receptors were collected from a human donor who donated a stem cell graft to a child with acute myeloid leukemia. The CDR3 runs from the conserved cysteine through the conserved F or W. A D gene is named only where the DNA matches it firmly. Where a row states a size, it is once, few, many or the class of an expanded clone; other rows omit it.

>15|TRBV12-1|TRBJ2-1|NA|NA
CASSSRTSGGAVRFF
TGTGCCAGCAGCTCGCGGACTAGCGGGGGGGCGGTCAGATTCTTC
>14|TRBV27|TRBJ2-7|few|NA
CASSFTGDSGEQYF
TGTGCCAGCAGTTTTACGGGGGACTCCGGCGAGCAGTACTTC
>13|TRBV29-1|TRBJ2-1|many|TRBD2
CSSRLAGGNEQFF
TGCAGCTCGCGACTAGCGGGGGGAAATGAGCAGTTCTTC
>14|TRBV24-1|TRBJ2-5|few|NA
CATSDRGDQETQYF
TGTGCCACCAGTGACAGGGGCGATCAAGAGACCCAGTACTTC
>18|TRBV12-3/TRBV12-4|TRBJ2-5|NA|TRBD2
CASTLGLAGGPGRETQYF
TGTGCCAGCACCTTGGGACTAGCGGGGGGGCCGGGGAGAGAGACCCAGTACTTC
>15|TRBV7-8|TRBJ2-5|once|TRBD1
CASSLTGGMRETQYF
TGTGCCAGCAGCTTAACAGGGGGCATGCGAGAGACCCAGTACTTC
>13|TRBV4-2|TRBJ1-1|many|NA
CASSHQRNTEAFF
TGTGCCAGCAGCCACCAACGGAACACTGAAGCTTTCTTT
>15|TRBV7-8|TRBJ2-5|few|NA
CASTPLSRGKVSQYF
TGTGCCAGCACGCCCCTTTCGAGGGGCAAGGTGTCCCAGTACTTC
>17|TRBV20-1|TRBJ2-3|many|TRBD2
CSAKGGTSGYSTDTQYF
TGCAGTGCTAAAGGGGGGACTAGCGGATATAGCACAGATACGCAGTATTTT
>12|TRBV4-2|TRBJ2-3|NA|NA
CASTTSMGTQYF
TGTGCCAGCACCACATCAATGGGAACGCAGTATTTT
>11|TRBV29-1|TRBJ2-2|many|NA
CSVEGAGELFF
TGCAGCGTTGAGGGGGCCGGGGAGCTGTTTTTT
>13|TRBV28|TRBJ2-4|few|NA
CASSSIGVGIQYF
TGTGCCAGCAGTTCGATCGGGGTCGGCATTCAGTACTTC